The T cell receptor (beta chain) described here comes from a study of T cells in tuberculosis. Study overall: A South African cohort included IGRA-negative adolescents, latently infected IGRA-positive adolescents and adults with active tuberculosis.

The CDR3 runs to 13 residues. The germline gives CDR1 SNHLY, CDR2 FYNNEI. Trimming took 5 bases from V and 4 from J, leaving 9 bases between them. Sequencing used immunoSEQ multiplex PCR; TCRdb keeps in-frame clones, though not all of them. The table has around 33,000 clones, roughly 92% seen once. Comment on this clone: Its specificity is not known.

Study results and limitations: Shorter CDR3-alpha in active tuberculosis partly drove smaller distances.

Source material: PBMCs. The receptor's source is a donor aged 10 to 29 with latent tuberculosis or without tuberculosis infection. Some clones in this sample may be carry-over from other donors' samples. The genes are TRBV2 and TRBJ2-1; TRBD2 is a possible D gene (6 bases). The DNA of the CDR3 is TGTGCCAGCAGTTTGGGGGGTTACAATGAGCAGTTCTTC. It is translated as CASSLGGYNEQFF.